This T cell receptor beta chain was sequenced during a study of shared clonotypes between healthy human individuals. Study context: The donor group consisted of a couple of women and three men, aged 18 to 49.

Some clones are missing from TCRdb's copy, which holds only in-frame ones; the method was immunoSEQ multiplex PCR. The sample includes roughly 380,000 clones, about 96% of them seen just once. V was pared by 6 bases and J by 7 bases, with 6 bases of the junction left unmatched. Germline assignment: CDR1 SNHLY and CDR2 FYNNEI. The CDR3 is 16 amino acids. Sequencing used memory CD8+ T cells sorted from blood. Subset meaning: CD45RO+ cells pooled with CCR7-negative TemRA cells. The chain joins TRBV2 to TRBJ2-1; 16 bases line up with TRBD2. The sequence was obtained from a man aged 25 to 40 in good health. This chain's CDR3 is CASSGTSGRVVNEQFF. DNA of the CDR3: TGTGCCAGCAGCGGGACTAGCGGGAGGGTGGTGAATGAGCAGTTCTTC. The full variable domain, its missing parts supplied by reference TRBV2 and TRBJ2-1, is EPEVTQTPSHQVTQMGQEVILRCVPISNHLYFYWYRQILGQKVEFLVSFYNNEISEKSEIFDDQFSVERPDGSNFTLKIRSTKLEDSAMYFCASSGTSGRVVNEQFFGPGTRLTVL.